The T cell receptor beta chain under discussion was sequenced for a study of identical twins (dated by TCRdb to the mid-2010s). About the full investigation: The study deep-sequenced TCR alpha and beta repertoires from monozygotic twins, unrelated adults of various ages and cord blood to test whether fetal clonotypes persist. To rule out contamination, the twin experiments were replicated at different times with different library preparation protocols. General study outcomes and caveats: The excess sharing between twins in beta out-of-frame sequences was weaker because fewer shared sequences reduced the signal-to-noise ratio. Invariant T cells such as MAIT and iNKT could partly confound zero-insertion analyses, although diverse VJ usage argued against such confounding for most clonotypes. Compared with coincidental sharing between unrelated individuals, an excess of low generation-probability sequences was observed among out-of-frame TCR alpha sequences shared between twins. Because the same donors could not be followed over many years, conclusions were based on cross-sectional statistical analysis. In monozygotic twins, recombination models systematically underestimated out-of-frame TCR alpha sharing, but the models matched the sharing seen between unrelated individuals. Fewer insertions were carried by abundant cord blood beta clonotypes, a similar but weaker trend appeared in young adult naive repertoires, and no such trend appeared in memory repertoires.

CDR1 and CDR2 are drawn from the germline V gene: SGDLS, YYNGEE. The CDR3 runs 14 residues from the cysteine to the phenylalanine. The only DNA kept is the CDR3, 42 bases in frame from the first base. V is shortened by 4 bases, J by 4 bases, and the region joining them spans 14 bases. This clonotype was seen more than once but under ten times. Its cognate antigen has yet to be identified. Base qualities are not provided; no much larger clone lies one nucleotide away. Only healthy Caucasian donors were included. Three pairs of female monozygotic twins, all aged about 18 to 30 years, made up the twin cohort. Positive isolation kits from Invitrogen were used to isolate the CD4+ and CD8+ T cell populations. The receptor library was made with 5' RACE. Sequenced on an Illumina HiSeq 2000. Template switching added a universal primer binding site, and the final cDNA carried a unique molecular identifier that allowed TCR cDNA molecules to be counted accurately. Specific primers in the conserved constant-segment region were used to synthesize first-strand cDNA for TCR alpha and beta chains. Each cDNA library was double barcoded, with a SMART-Mk sample barcode plus Illumina barcodes, to control for contamination. TruSeq adapter sequences and Illumina sample barcodes were added in two successive PCR steps. TCR alpha and beta cDNA libraries were sequenced on the Illumina HiSeq platform with custom primers. The source study handled its data this way. MiGEC was used to process raw reads and extract unique molecular identifiers, and MiXCR was used to find CDR3 positions. Recombination models were inferred per individual with the repgenHMM and IGoR tools using an EM algorithm. Shared clonotypes were analyzed with the tcR package in R, and sharing was normalized by the product of cloneset sizes. Out-of-frame nonproductive sequences were analyzed to study raw recombination free of thymic and clonal selection effects. TCRdb's own reprocessing of the public reads used fastp at Q25 and MiXCR and kept productive beta chains. Rows merge per CDR3 protein into single entries with the most common DNA and genes. None of the V and J calls come from the authors' own analysis; TCRdb made them. This sample lists 500,000 or so distinct CDR3 sequences; 22% were detected once. The ten largest clones take up about 0.99% of the sample.

A further study also used this sample, focusing on T cells expressing NK-cell markers. The second source states: Three sorted T-cell subsets (CD3+CD56+NKG2C+, CD3+CD56+NKG2C- and CD3+CD56-NKG2C+) from roughly 8 donors had their TCR beta-chain repertoires profiled. Among the eight sequenced donors, seven were HCMV-seropositive and one was HCMV-seronegative. To restrict sorting to alphabetaTCR-expressing T cells, an anti-gammadeltaTCR antibody was added in several experiments. In a handful of donors, the dominant CD3+CD56+NKG2C+ clonotypes ranked among the top 10 CD8+ clonotypes, making up roughly 1.0-8% of CD8+ T cells. Those dominant clonotypes were again the most abundant among CD3+CD56-NKG2C+ cells in four donors, at about 28.3-65%. Whether the expanded NKG2C-expressing T cell clones were specific for HCMV antigens remained unclear. The eight sequenced donors were randomly selected healthy volunteers, three men and five women. To determine HCMV serostatus, a commercial ELISA kit was used to detect HCMV-specific IgG in serum. Reads were demultiplexed and grouped by UMI with MIGEC, and clonotypes were assembled and quantified with MiTCR. To exclude erroneous sequences, any TCR cDNA sequence not supported by at least two reads was discarded. Downstream repertoire analysis used the tcR package, and clonotypes were matched across fractions by CDR3 nucleotide sequence plus V segment. VDJmatch was used to annotate antigen specificity against VDJdb, with one amino acid substitution in CDR3 allowed.

Sequenced input: CD4+ T cells sorted from blood. The chain links TRBV9 with TRBJ1-2, with an unclear D gene assignment. The source of this sequence is a woman aged 18-29 years in good health. The CDR3 protein is CASSPRMALYGYTF. The DNA reads as follows: TGTGCCAGCAGCCCCAGAATGGCCCTCTATGGCTACACCTTC.